The rows below give T cell receptor beta chains drawn from one sample of a study of T cell repertoires in cytomegalovirus infection. TCRdb ran MiXCR on the reads and lists one entry per CDR3 protein. The sample yields roughly 640,000 distinct CDR3 sequences, 20% to 30% seen once. The sequenced sample consisted of CD8+ T cells from PBMCs. Receptors originate from a human donor in good health (CMV status not recorded). Some clones in this sample may be carry-over from other donors' samples. CDR3s include the opening cysteine and the closing phenylalanine or tryptophan. D genes are given only for firm matches. A row's size may be missing; if present it is once, few, many or a size class.

V gene: TRBV20-1; clone size: few; J gene: TRBJ2-1; D gene: TRBD2; CDR3 DNA: TGCAGTCTCGGACTAGCGGGGGTCCTGAGCTCCTACAATGAGCAGTTCTTC; CDR3 protein: CSLGLAGVLSSYNEQFF
V gene: TRBV6-2/TRBV6-3; clone size: many; J gene: TRBJ2-4; D gene: -; CDR3 DNA: TGTGCCAGTGCGACAGGATTAGCCAAAAACATTCAGTACTTC; CDR3 protein: CASATGLAKNIQYF
V gene: TRBV7-9; clone size: -; J gene: TRBJ2-1; D gene: -; CDR3 DNA: TGTGCCAGCAGCTTAGGTGACAGACATATCTCCTACAATGAGCAGTTCTTC; CDR3 protein: CASSLGDRHISYNEQFF
V gene: TRBV27; clone size: -; J gene: TRBJ2-3; D gene: -; CDR3 DNA: TGTGCCAGCAACCCCTACGCAGGGGAAACAGATACGCAGTATTTT; CDR3 protein: CASNPYAGETDTQYF
V gene: TRBV7-6; clone size: many; J gene: TRBJ2-3; D gene: TRBD2; CDR3 DNA: TGTGCCAGCAGCTTAGCCCCGGGACTAGCGGGGCGCACAGATACGCAGTATTTT; CDR3 protein: CASSLAPGLAGRTDTQYF
V gene: TRBV20-1; clone size: few; J gene: TRBJ2-6; D gene: -; CDR3 DNA: TGCAGTGCTAGAGATGGGCGGGGCCGCAAATCTGGGGCCAACGTCCTGACTTTC; CDR3 protein: CSARDGRGRKSGANVLTF
V gene: TRBV7-8; clone size: many; J gene: TRBJ1-2; D gene: -; CDR3 DNA: TGTGCCAGCAGCACGAGTTCCTATGGCTACACCTTC; CDR3 protein: CASSTSSYGYTF
V gene: TRBV10-3; clone size: many; J gene: TRBJ1-1; D gene: TRBD1; CDR3 DNA: TGTGCCATCAGTGAGTCGAGCACAGGGGGCGCGAAGAACACTGAAGCTTTCTTT; CDR3 protein: CAISESSTGGAKNTEAFF
V gene: TRBV2; clone size: -; J gene: TRBJ1-2; D gene: -; CDR3 DNA: TGTGCCAGCAGTGAATGGGAGGGGTCTGGTAGCTATGGCTACACCTTC; CDR3 protein: CASSEWEGSGSYGYTF
V gene: TRBV20-1; clone size: many; J gene: TRBJ1-5; D gene: -; CDR3 DNA: TGCAGTGCTAGGGCCGGGGATAGCAATCAGCCCCAGCATTTT; CDR3 protein: CSARAGDSNQPQHF
V gene: TRBV20-1; clone size: -; J gene: TRBJ1-5; D gene: TRBD1; CDR3 DNA: TGCAGTGCTAGGGAGACAGGGCGGCTTCCCCAGCATTTT; CDR3 protein: CSARETGRLPQHF
V gene: TRBV7-9; clone size: -; J gene: TRBJ1-5; D gene: TRBD1; CDR3 DNA: TGTGCCAGCAGCCCGGGACAGCAGCCCCAGCATTTT; CDR3 protein: CASSPGQQPQHF
V gene: TRBV27; clone size: few; J gene: TRBJ2-3; D gene: -; CDR3 DNA: TGTGCCAGCAGTTTAGACGGGCGCTTCACAGATACGCAGTATTTT; CDR3 protein: CASSLDGRFTDTQYF
V gene: TRBV5-1; clone size: many; J gene: TRBJ1-6; D gene: TRBD1; CDR3 DNA: TGCGCCAGCAGCCCCGACAGGGGGCTCTCACCCCTCCACTTT; CDR3 protein: CASSPDRGLSPLHF
V gene: TRBV5-1; clone size: -; J gene: TRBJ2-2; D gene: -; CDR3 DNA: TGCGCCAGCAGCTCTCCAGGGGGGGAGCTGTTTTTT; CDR3 protein: CASSSPGGELFF
V gene: TRBV28; clone size: few; J gene: TRBJ1-2; D gene: TRBD1; CDR3 DNA: TGTGCCAGCAGCAACCCGGGGACAGGGGGTTTTAGGTATGGCTACACCTTC; CDR3 protein: CASSNPGTGGFRYGYTF
V gene: TRBV6-2/TRBV6-3; clone size: few; J gene: TRBJ1-5; D gene: -; CDR3 DNA: TGTGCCAGCAGTTACCCGACTCTCCCTGGGCGGCCCCAGCATTTT; CDR3 protein: CASSYPTLPGRPQHF
V gene: TRBV29-1; clone size: few; J gene: TRBJ2-3; D gene: -; CDR3 DNA: TGCAGCGTTCCTGACACCTCAGATACGCAGTATTTT; CDR3 protein: CSVPDTSDTQYF
V gene: TRBV7-2; clone size: many; J gene: TRBJ1-1; D gene: -; CDR3 DNA: TGTGCCAGCAGCACTCTCACTGAAGCTTTCTTT; CDR3 protein: CASSTLTEAFF
V gene: TRBV5-6; clone size: -; J gene: TRBJ2-1; D gene: TRBD1; CDR3 DNA: TGTGCCAACAGCCCTATGTGGACAGGGGGCGCGCCCAGCGAGCAGTTCTTC; CDR3 protein: CANSPMWTGGAPSEQFF
V gene: TRBV20-1; clone size: few; J gene: TRBJ1-1; D gene: -; CDR3 DNA: TGCAGTGCCCCTCCCTCGAGGGGAAACACTGAAGCTTTCTTT; CDR3 protein: CSAPPSRGNTEAFF
V gene: TRBV13; clone size: few; J gene: TRBJ2-2; D gene: -; CDR3 DNA: TGTGCCAGCAGCTACGAATACACCGGGGAGCTGTTTTTT; CDR3 protein: CASSYEYTGELFF
V gene: TRBV4-1; clone size: -; J gene: TRBJ2-2; D gene: -; CDR3 DNA: TGCGCCAGCAGCCAGACTACCTTCACCGGGGAGCTGTTTTTT; CDR3 protein: CASSQTTFTGELFF
V gene: TRBV11-3; clone size: -; J gene: TRBJ2-2; D gene: -; CDR3 DNA: TGTGCCAGCAGGGGGGGAGCGGCAAACACCGGGGAGCTGTTTTTT; CDR3 protein: CASRGGAANTGELFF
V gene: TRBV5-3; clone size: -; J gene: TRBJ2-7; D gene: -; CDR3 DNA: TGTGCCAGCAGCGCGAGACAGCTTACTTACGAGCAGTACTTC; CDR3 protein: CASSARQLTYEQYF
V gene: TRBV7-9; clone size: many; J gene: TRBJ1-5; D gene: -; CDR3 DNA: TGTGCCACCTCGGGGCACAGCAATCAGCCCCAGCATTTT; CDR3 protein: CATSGHSNQPQHF
V gene: TRBV13; clone size: few; J gene: TRBJ2-3; D gene: TRBD2; CDR3 DNA: TGTGCCAGCAGCCCGCGGACTAGCGGGGTTCCGCAGTATTTT; CDR3 protein: CASSPRTSGVPQYF
V gene: TRBV4-3; clone size: few; J gene: TRBJ2-3; D gene: -; CDR3 DNA: TGCGCCAGCAGCCAAGGAAGGGGGACCACAGATACGCAGTATTTT; CDR3 protein: CASSQGRGTTDTQYF
V gene: TRBV7-2; clone size: many; J gene: TRBJ2-5; D gene: TRBD1; CDR3 DNA: TGTGCCAGCAGCTTAGAGACAGGGGGCTCGAAGACCCAGTACTTC; CDR3 protein: CASSLETGGSKTQYF
V gene: TRBV6-2/TRBV6-3; clone size: many; J gene: TRBJ1-2; D gene: -; CDR3 DNA: TGTGCCAGCAGTTACCTCCCCGGTAGCGGCTACACCTTC; CDR3 protein: CASSYLPGSGYTF
V gene: TRBV7-2; clone size: many; J gene: TRBJ2-1; D gene: TRBD2; CDR3 DNA: TGTGCCAGCAGCTTAGTTAGCGGGGGGGCCGTTGAGCAGTTCTTC; CDR3 protein: CASSLVSGGAVEQFF
V gene: TRBV7-9; clone size: -; J gene: TRBJ1-2; D gene: TRBD1; CDR3 DNA: TGTGCCAGCAGCTCCGGACAGGAAGCTAACTATGGCTACACCTTC; CDR3 protein: CASSSGQEANYGYTF
V gene: TRBV7-8; clone size: many; J gene: TRBJ2-1; D gene: -; CDR3 DNA: TGTGCCAGCAGCCCTACCCGCCTGATAAATGAGCAGTTCTTC; CDR3 protein: CASSPTRLINEQFF
V gene: TRBV7-9; clone size: many; J gene: TRBJ1-3; D gene: -; CDR3 DNA: TGTGCCAGCAGCGGAGGTCGTTTCAGCTATTTT; CDR3 protein: CASSGGRFSYF
V gene: TRBV28; clone size: few; J gene: TRBJ2-1; D gene: -; CDR3 DNA: TGTGCCAGCAGTTTCGGGACTCGGGGCTACAATGAGCAGTTCTTC; CDR3 protein: CASSFGTRGYNEQFF
V gene: TRBV28; clone size: few; J gene: TRBJ2-3; D gene: TRBD1; CDR3 DNA: TGTGCCAGCAGTCTATACCGGGACAGGGGCTCAGATACGCAGTATTTT; CDR3 protein: CASSLYRDRGSDTQYF
V gene: TRBV14; clone size: once; J gene: TRBJ1-4; D gene: -; CDR3 DNA: TGTGCCAGCAGCCAAGAAGGTGCGGCAGCGCGCGAAAAACTGTTTTTT; CDR3 protein: CASSQEGAAAREKLFF
V gene: TRBV29-1; clone size: once; J gene: TRBJ2-2; D gene: TRBD1; CDR3 DNA: TGCAGCGTTGAACAGGGGGCCGGGGAGCTGTTTTTT; CDR3 protein: CSVEQGAGELFF
V gene: TRBV6-2/TRBV6-3; clone size: few; J gene: TRBJ2-3; D gene: TRBD1; CDR3 DNA: TGTGCCAGCAGTTCGGACAGGGGGGTCGCAGATACGCAGTATTTT; CDR3 protein: CASSSDRGVADTQYF
V gene: TRBV6-5; clone size: once; J gene: TRBJ1-4; D gene: -; CDR3 DNA: TGTGCCAGCAGCTCCGGGACGGCCTTTGAAAAACTGTTTTTT; CDR3 protein: CASSSGTAFEKLFF
V gene: TRBV12-3/TRBV12-4; clone size: few; J gene: TRBJ2-3; D gene: TRBD2; CDR3 DNA: TGTGCCAGCAGAACGGATACTAGCGCCTGGGCAGATACGCAGTATTTT; CDR3 protein: CASRTDTSAWADTQYF
V gene: TRBV6-1; clone size: many; J gene: TRBJ1-4; D gene: -; CDR3 DNA: TGTGCCAGCAGTTTTGTTATAAGGCCAACTAATGAAAAACTGTTTTTT; CDR3 protein: CASSFVIRPTNEKLFF
V gene: TRBV13; clone size: -; J gene: TRBJ2-1; D gene: TRBD1; CDR3 DNA: TGTGCCAGCAGCTCACGGGACAGGGTATCGTCGGTGCGAAATGAGCAGTTCTTC; CDR3 protein: CASSSRDRVSSVRNEQFF
V gene: TRBV14; clone size: -; J gene: TRBJ1-2; D gene: TRBD1; CDR3 DNA: TGTGCCAGCAGCTGGACAGGGTGGTATGGCTACACCTTC; CDR3 protein: CASSWTGWYGYTF
V gene: TRBV14; clone size: -; J gene: TRBJ1-2; D gene: TRBD1; CDR3 DNA: TGTGCCAGCAGCCAGGCCCGGGACAGGGGTTTCGTCTACACCTTC; CDR3 protein: CASSQARDRGFVYTF
V gene: TRBV29-1; clone size: once; J gene: TRBJ2-1; D gene: -; CDR3 DNA: TGCAGCGTTGATGGGGGGACCTCCTACAATGAGCAGTTCTTC; CDR3 protein: CSVDGGTSYNEQFF
V gene: TRBV27; clone size: few; J gene: TRBJ1-1; D gene: -; CDR3 DNA: TGTGCCAGCAGTTTGGTACCCCTCGACACTGAAGCTTTCTTT; CDR3 protein: CASSLVPLDTEAFF
V gene: TRBV7-6; clone size: many; J gene: TRBJ1-1; D gene: -; CDR3 DNA: TGTGCCAGCAGCTTAGGGGCCCGGGGATCTGAAGCTTTCTTT; CDR3 protein: CASSLGARGSEAFF
V gene: TRBV7-8; clone size: many; J gene: TRBJ2-1; D gene: TRBD2; CDR3 DNA: TGTGCCAGCAGCTTAGAAGCGGGGGTATACAATGAGCAGTTCTTC; CDR3 protein: CASSLEAGVYNEQFF
V gene: TRBV28; clone size: many; J gene: TRBJ2-1; D gene: -; CDR3 DNA: TGTGCCAGCAGTTTAGATCGTACTTACTACAATGAGCAGTTCTTC; CDR3 protein: CASSLDRTYYNEQFF
V gene: TRBV20-1; clone size: -; J gene: TRBJ2-1; D gene: TRBD2; CDR3 DNA: TGCAGTGCTAGAGATCCTAGCGGGCCCCCCTACAATGAGCAGTTCTTC; CDR3 protein: CSARDPSGPPYNEQFF
V gene: TRBV7-6; clone size: many; J gene: TRBJ2-1; D gene: -; CDR3 DNA: TGTGCCAGCAGCCATCTTCGGCCTGGAACCCACAATGAGCAGTTCTTC; CDR3 protein: CASSHLRPGTHNEQFF
V gene: TRBV6-2/TRBV6-3; clone size: -; J gene: TRBJ1-1; D gene: -; CDR3 DNA: TGTGCCAGCCGAAGGGTCCCTGAAGCTTTCTTT; CDR3 protein: CASRRVPEAFF
V gene: TRBV7-6; clone size: -; J gene: TRBJ2-2; D gene: -; CDR3 DNA: TGTGTCAGCAGCTTAGAGCTGTCCGGGGAGCTGTTTTTT; CDR3 protein: CVSSLELSGELFF
V gene: TRBV7-6; clone size: few; J gene: TRBJ2-3; D gene: -; CDR3 DNA: TGTGCCAGCAGCTTAGGGTGGGGCACAGATACGCAGTATTTT; CDR3 protein: CASSLGWGTDTQYF
V gene: TRBV7-6; clone size: few; J gene: TRBJ2-7; D gene: -; CDR3 DNA: TGTGCCAGCAGCTCGCAGACTCACGAGCAGTACTTC; CDR3 protein: CASSSQTHEQYF